This T cell receptor beta chain was profiled in a study of early T cells in non-severe SARS-CoV-2 infection. Findings of the study overall: VDJdb-based annotation leaned toward anti-spike CD8 responses and missed private and CD4 specificities.

A few counts support this clonotype. What it binds is unknown. Unique molecular identifiers were added to individual cDNA molecules. One entry per CDR3 protein results from TCRdb running MiXCR on the 5' RACE reads. There are roughly 67,000 distinct CDR3 sequences in the sample; about a tenth occur only once, and 6.4% lies in the top ten. The germline gives CDR1 WNHNN, CDR2 SYGVQD (reference sequence). CDR3 length: 18 residues. The V and J ends lost 7 bases and 6 bases, in that order; junction bases with no gene match: 13. The chain couples TRBV10-1 to TRBJ1-6; 12 nucleotides agree with TRBD1. This sequence was found in an adult who was a healthcare worker with PCR-confirmed SARS-CoV-2 infection or an uninfected control (not recorded which). Sequencing was performed on whole blood. CDR3 residues: CASTSPGQGAWGNSPLHF. The CDR3 nucleotides are TGCGCCAGCACCAGCCCGGGACAGGGGGCGTGGGGTAATTCACCCCTCCACTTT.